This TCR beta chain was identified during a study of a mutant IDH1 vaccine in newly diagnosed glioma. Study-level background: Patients were started on vaccination 4-6 weeks after radiotherapy alone, or with temozolomide cycles. Previous care, which was radiotherapy, temozolomide, or both, most often involved both.

Findings of the study overall: Vaccination elicited immune responses in roughly 93% of patients.

CDR3 length equals 15 residues. CDR1 and CDR2 from the germline V gene are SGHTA and FQGNSA. V dropped 4 bases and J dropped 0; count of bases not matched to a gene: 2. Profiled with immunoSEQ multiplex PCR; TCRdb holds only in-frame clones, not every one. The repertoire includes approximately 50,000 clones, about four fifths of them detected once, and 3% to 3.5% sits in the top ten. A word on this clone: The antigen remains unidentified.

The time point denotes: week 47, end of study. Doses of 300 ug of mutant IDH1 20-mer peptide were given with topical imiquimod. The chain combines TRBV7-2 with TRBJ2-5; 10 nucleotides align to TRBD1. The receptor was derived from a woman aged 45-59 years with glioma. The sample here was PBMCs, taken from a glioma patient whose treatment included an IDH1 peptide vaccine. The CDR3 loop is CASSSGQGHQETQYF. The CDR3 DNA follows: TGTGCCAGCAGCTCGGGACAGGGGCACCAAGAGACCCAGTACTTC.